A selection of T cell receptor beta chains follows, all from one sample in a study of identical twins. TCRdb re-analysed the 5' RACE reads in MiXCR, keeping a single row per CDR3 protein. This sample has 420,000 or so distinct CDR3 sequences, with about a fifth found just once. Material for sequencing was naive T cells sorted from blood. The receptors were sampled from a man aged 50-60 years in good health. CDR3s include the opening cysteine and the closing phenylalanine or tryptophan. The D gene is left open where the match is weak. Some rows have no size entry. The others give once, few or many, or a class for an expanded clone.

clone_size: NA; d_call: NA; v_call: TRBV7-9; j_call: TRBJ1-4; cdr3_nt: TGTGCCAGCAGCTTGTTGGGTTCCGTTATGAGTGAAAAACTGTTTTTT; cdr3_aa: CASSLLGSVMSEKLFF
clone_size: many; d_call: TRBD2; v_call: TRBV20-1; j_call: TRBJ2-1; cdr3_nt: TGCAGTGCTAGAGGGTCCCTGACTAGCGGGGGTCTGGATGAGCAGTTCTTC; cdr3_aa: CSARGSLTSGGLDEQFF
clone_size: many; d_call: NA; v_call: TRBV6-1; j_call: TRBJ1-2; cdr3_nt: TGTGCCAGCAGTCCCCACGGATCGAACTATGGCTACACCTTC; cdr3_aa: CASSPHGSNYGYTF
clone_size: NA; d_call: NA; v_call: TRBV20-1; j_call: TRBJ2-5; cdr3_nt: TGCAGTGCTGGTTACATGGGGGAGACCCAGTACTTC; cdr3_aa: CSAGYMGETQYF
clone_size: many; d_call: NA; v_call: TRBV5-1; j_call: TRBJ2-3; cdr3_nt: TGCGCCAGCAGCGGAGGGACGGCGGATACGCAGTATTTT; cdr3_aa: CASSGGTADTQYF
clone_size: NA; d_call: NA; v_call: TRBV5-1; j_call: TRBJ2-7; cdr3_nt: TGCGCCAGCAGCTTGGGAACGATTACAGGCCTTATCTACGAGCAGTACTTC; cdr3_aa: CASSLGTITGLIYEQYF
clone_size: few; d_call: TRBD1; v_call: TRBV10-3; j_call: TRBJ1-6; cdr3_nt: TGTGCCATCAGCGAGACAGGGGATCTTTCACCCCTCCACTTT; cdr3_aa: CAISETGDLSPLHF
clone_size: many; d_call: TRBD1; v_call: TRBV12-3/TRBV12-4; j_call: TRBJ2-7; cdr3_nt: TGTGCCAGCAGCTCGGGACAGGGAACCTACGAGCAGTACTTC; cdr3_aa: CASSSGQGTYEQYF
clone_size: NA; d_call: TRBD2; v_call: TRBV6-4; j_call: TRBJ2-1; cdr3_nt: TGTGCCAGCAGTGAGCTAGCGGGGTACTCCTACAATGAGCAGTTCTTC; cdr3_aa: CASSELAGYSYNEQFF
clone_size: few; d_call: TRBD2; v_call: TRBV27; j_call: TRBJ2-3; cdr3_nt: TGTGCCAGCTGGCGGGGGGGTTGGGTTGAGGATACGCAGTATTTT; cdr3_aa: CASWRGGWVEDTQYF
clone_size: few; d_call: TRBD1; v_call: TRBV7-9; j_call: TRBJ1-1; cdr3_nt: TGTGCCAGCAGCCCAACGACAGGGCAGAACACTGAAGCTTTCTTT; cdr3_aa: CASSPTTGQNTEAFF
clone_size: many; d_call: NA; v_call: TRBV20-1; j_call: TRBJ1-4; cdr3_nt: TGCAGTGCTAGAGTCTTCGGCGCAACTAATGAAAAACTGTTTTTT; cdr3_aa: CSARVFGATNEKLFF
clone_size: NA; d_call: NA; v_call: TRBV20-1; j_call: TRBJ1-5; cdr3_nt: TGCAGTGCTAGAGTTACAGGGATGGGCTATAGCAATCAGCCCCAGCATTTT; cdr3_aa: CSARVTGMGYSNQPQHF
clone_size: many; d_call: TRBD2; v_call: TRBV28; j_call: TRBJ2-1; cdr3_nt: TGTGCCTCTAAGGGGACTAGCGAGAGGTACAATGAGCAGTTCTTC; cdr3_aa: CASKGTSERYNEQFF
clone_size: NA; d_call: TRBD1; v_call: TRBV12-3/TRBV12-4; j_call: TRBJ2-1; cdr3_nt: TGTGCCAGCGAAGGGGGCCGGACTCGCGATGAGCAGTTCTTC; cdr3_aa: CASEGGRTRDEQFF
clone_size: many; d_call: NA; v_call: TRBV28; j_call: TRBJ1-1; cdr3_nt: TGTGCCAGCAGTCCGCGGACCGGATACCATCAAAAAGCTTTCTTT; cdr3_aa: CASSPRTGYHQKAFF
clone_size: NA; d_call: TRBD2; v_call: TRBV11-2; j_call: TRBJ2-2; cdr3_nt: TGTGCCAGCAGCACCGGACTTGGGGGGACTAGCGGGAGGTTGAACACCGGGGAGCTGTTTTTT; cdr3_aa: CASSTGLGGTSGRLNTGELFF
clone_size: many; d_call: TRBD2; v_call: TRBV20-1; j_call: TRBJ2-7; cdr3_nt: TGCAGTGCCTGGCGGGAGCTTGAGCAGTACTTC; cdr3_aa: CSAWRELEQYF
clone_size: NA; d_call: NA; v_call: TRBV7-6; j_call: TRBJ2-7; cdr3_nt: TGTGCCAGCAGCGCAGGGAATCCTTTAACCTACGAGCAGTACTTC; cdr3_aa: CASSAGNPLTYEQYF
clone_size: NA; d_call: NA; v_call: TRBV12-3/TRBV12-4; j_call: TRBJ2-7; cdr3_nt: TGTGCCAGCAGTTTAGAGGCAGGAACTGACTACGAGCAGTACTTC; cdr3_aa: CASSLEAGTDYEQYF
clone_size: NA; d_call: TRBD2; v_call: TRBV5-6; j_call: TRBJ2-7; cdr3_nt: TGTGCCAGCAGCTTGTCTGGGGAGGCGGGGGAGCAGAACTTC; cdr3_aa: CASSLSGEAGEQNF
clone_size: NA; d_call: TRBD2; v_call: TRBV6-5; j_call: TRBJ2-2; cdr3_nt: TGTGCCAGCAGTTCACCTTCTAGCGGGAGAGGTACCGGGGAGCTGTTTTTT; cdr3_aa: CASSSPSSGRGTGELFF
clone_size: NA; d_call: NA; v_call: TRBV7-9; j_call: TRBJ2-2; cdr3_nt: TGTGCCAGCAGCTTAGAGGGGACCCTTTACACCGGGGAGCTGTTTTTT; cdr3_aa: CASSLEGTLYTGELFF
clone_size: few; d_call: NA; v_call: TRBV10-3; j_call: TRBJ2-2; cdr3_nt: TGTGCCATCAGTGAGTTCGTGAACACCGGGGAGCTGTTTTTT; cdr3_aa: CAISEFVNTGELFF
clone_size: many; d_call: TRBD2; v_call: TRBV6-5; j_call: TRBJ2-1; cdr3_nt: TGTGCCAGCAGTTACCCCCCGACTAGCCGTCCTGAGCAGTTCTTC; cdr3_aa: CASSYPPTSRPEQFF
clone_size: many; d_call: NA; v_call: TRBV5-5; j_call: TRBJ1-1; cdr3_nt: TGTGCCAGCAGCTTCGATCAGAGGGACCGCCTTAACACTGAAGCTTTCTTT; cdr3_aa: CASSFDQRDRLNTEAFF
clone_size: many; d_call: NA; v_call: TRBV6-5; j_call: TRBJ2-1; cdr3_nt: TGTGCCAGCAGTTACTTCATCGGACGTAGTACCTACAATGAGCAGTTCTTC; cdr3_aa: CASSYFIGRSTYNEQFF
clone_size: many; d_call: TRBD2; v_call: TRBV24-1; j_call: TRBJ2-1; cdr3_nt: TGTGCCACCAGTGACCCAGGACTAGCGGGGGGTTTTAGCTCCTACAATGAGCAGTTCTTC; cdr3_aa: CATSDPGLAGGFSSYNEQFF
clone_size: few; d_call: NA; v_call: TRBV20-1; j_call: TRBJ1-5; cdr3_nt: TGCAGTGCTAGAGCTCCCGTCTATAGCAATCAGCCCCAGCATTTT; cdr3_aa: CSARAPVYSNQPQHF
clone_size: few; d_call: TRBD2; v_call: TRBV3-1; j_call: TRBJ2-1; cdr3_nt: TGTGCCAGCAGCCAAGTCCTAGCGGGAGGGAACAATGAGCAGTTCTTC; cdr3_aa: CASSQVLAGGNNEQFF
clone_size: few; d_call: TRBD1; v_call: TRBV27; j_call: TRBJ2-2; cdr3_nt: TGTGCCAGGCCGGGACAGGGGGCCGAGGGCACCGGGGAGCTGTTTTTT; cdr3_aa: CARPGQGAEGTGELFF